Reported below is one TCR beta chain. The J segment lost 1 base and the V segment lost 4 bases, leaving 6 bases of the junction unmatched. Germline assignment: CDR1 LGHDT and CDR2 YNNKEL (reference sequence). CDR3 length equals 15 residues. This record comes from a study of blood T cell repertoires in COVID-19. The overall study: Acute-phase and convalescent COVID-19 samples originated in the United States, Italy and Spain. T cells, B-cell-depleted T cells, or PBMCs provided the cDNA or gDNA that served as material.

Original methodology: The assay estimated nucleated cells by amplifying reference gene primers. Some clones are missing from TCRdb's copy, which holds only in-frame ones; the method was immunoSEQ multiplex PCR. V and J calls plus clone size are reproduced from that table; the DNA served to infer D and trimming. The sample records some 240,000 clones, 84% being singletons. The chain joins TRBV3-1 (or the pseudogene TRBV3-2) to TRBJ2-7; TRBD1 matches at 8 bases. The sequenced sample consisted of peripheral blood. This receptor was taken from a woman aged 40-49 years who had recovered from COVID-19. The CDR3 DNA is TGTGCCAGCAGCCCTAACCGGGACAGGTCCTACGAGCAGTACTTC. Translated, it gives CASSPNRDRSYEQYF.